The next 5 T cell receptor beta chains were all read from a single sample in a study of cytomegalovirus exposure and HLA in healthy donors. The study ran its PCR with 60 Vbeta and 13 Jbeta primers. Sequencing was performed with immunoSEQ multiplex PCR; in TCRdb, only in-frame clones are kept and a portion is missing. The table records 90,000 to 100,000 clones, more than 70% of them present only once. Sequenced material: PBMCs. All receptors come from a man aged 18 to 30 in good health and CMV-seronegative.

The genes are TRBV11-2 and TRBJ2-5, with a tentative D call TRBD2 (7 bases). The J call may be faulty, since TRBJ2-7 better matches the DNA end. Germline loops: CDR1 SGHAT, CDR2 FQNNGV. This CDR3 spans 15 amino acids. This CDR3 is CASSLDPRGPYEQYF. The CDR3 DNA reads TGTGCCAGCAGCTTAGACCCGCGGGGGCCCTACGAGCAGTACTTC.

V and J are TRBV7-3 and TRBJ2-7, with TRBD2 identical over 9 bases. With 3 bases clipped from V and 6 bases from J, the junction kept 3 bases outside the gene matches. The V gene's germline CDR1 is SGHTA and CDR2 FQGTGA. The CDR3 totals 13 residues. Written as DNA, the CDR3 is TGTGCCAGCAGCTTCGGGACTAGCACCGAGCAGTACTTC. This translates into CASSFGTSTEQYF.

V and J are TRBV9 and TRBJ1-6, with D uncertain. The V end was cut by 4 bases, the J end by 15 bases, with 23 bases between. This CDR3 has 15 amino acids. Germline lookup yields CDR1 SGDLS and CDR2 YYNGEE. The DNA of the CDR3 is TGTGCCAGCAGCCCCCCGGACGGGTACCGGAGGCACCTCCACTTT. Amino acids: CASSPPDGYRRHLHF.

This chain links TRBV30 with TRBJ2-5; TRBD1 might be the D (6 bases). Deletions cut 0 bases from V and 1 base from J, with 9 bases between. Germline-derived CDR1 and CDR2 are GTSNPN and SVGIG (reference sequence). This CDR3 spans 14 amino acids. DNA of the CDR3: TGTGCCTGGAGTGTACAGGGAACCCAAGAGACCCAGTACTTC. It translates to CAWSVQGTQETQYF. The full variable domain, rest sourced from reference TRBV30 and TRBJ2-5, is SQTIHQWPATLVQPVGSPLSLECTVEGTSNPNLYWYRQAAGRGLQLLFYSVGIGQISSEVPQNLSASRPQDRQFILSSKKLLLSDSGFYLCAWSVQGTQETQYFGPGTRLLVL.

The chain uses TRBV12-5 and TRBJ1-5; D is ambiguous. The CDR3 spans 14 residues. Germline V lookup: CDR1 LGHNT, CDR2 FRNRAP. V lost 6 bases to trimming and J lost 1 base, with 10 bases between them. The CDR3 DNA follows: TGTGCTAGTGGGGCCGGCGGGAGCAATCAGCCCCAGCATTTT. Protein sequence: CASGAGGSNQPQHF.